A selection of T cell receptor beta chains follows, all from one sample in a study of T cell repertoires in cytomegalovirus infection. These TCRs' antigens remain unknown. TCRdb analysed the reads with MiXCR anew, one entry per CDR3 protein. The table records 830,000 or so distinct CDR3 sequences, about 30% of them present only once. The input for sequencing was cultured CD8+ T cells from PBMCs, taken from culture after CMV antigen stimulation. Receptor source: a human donor in good health (CMV status not recorded). Some clones in this sample may be carry-over from other donors' samples. Both conserved end residues are part of each CDR3. D genes are given only for firm matches. Some rows have no size entry. The others give once, few or many, or a class for an expanded clone.

d_gene: TRBD1
abundance: once
len: 15
v_gene: TRBV27
j_gene: TRBJ1-6
CDR3aa: CASRSLTGGYSPLHF
CDR3nt: TGTGCCAGCAGAAGCTTGACAGGGGGATATTCACCCCTCCACTTT

d_gene: TRBD1
abundance: NA
len: 18
v_gene: TRBV7-8
j_gene: TRBJ1-2
CDR3aa: CASSSPAGDRTSNYGYTF
CDR3nt: TGTGCCAGCAGCTCACCTGCCGGGGACAGAACCTCTAACTATGGCTACACCTTC

d_gene: TRBD2
abundance: few
len: 14
v_gene: TRBV28
j_gene: TRBJ2-1
CDR3aa: CASSSGLAGDEQFF
CDR3nt: TGTGCCAGCAGTTCCGGACTAGCCGGCGATGAGCAGTTCTTC

d_gene: NA
abundance: NA
len: 18
v_gene: TRBV4-2
j_gene: TRBJ1-3
CDR3aa: CASSQDGMAKISGNTIYF
CDR3nt: TGTGCCAGCAGCCAAGATGGGATGGCGAAAATCTCTGGAAACACCATATATTTT

d_gene: NA
abundance: few
len: 14
v_gene: TRBV12-3/TRBV12-4
j_gene: TRBJ2-7
CDR3aa: CASRLGPYSYEQYF
CDR3nt: TGTGCCAGCAGGCTAGGACCATACTCCTACGAGCAGTACTTC

d_gene: TRBD1
abundance: NA
len: 17
v_gene: TRBV6-2/TRBV6-3
j_gene: TRBJ2-7
CDR3aa: CASSYLSGQGSSYEQYF
CDR3nt: TGTGCCAGCAGTTACCTATCCGGACAGGGCTCCTCCTACGAGCAGTACTTC

d_gene: NA
abundance: NA
len: 15
v_gene: TRBV28
j_gene: TRBJ2-3
CDR3aa: CASSVSWARTDTQYF
CDR3nt: TGTGCCAGCAGTGTTAGCTGGGCGCGCACAGACACGCAGTATTTT

d_gene: NA
abundance: NA
len: 15
v_gene: TRBV5-4
j_gene: TRBJ1-6
CDR3aa: CTSSAGRGLGSPLHF
CDR3nt: TGTACCAGCAGCGCGGGACGAGGTCTGGGATCACCCCTCCACTTT

d_gene: NA
abundance: few
len: 14
v_gene: TRBV27
j_gene: TRBJ2-3
CDR3aa: CASSWVRVGDTQYF
CDR3nt: TGTGCCAGCAGTTGGGTCCGGGTGGGAGATACGCAGTATTTT

d_gene: TRBD2
abundance: few
len: 17
v_gene: TRBV7-2
j_gene: TRBJ2-1
CDR3aa: CASSAGLAGGPYNEQFF
CDR3nt: TGTGCCAGCAGCGCAGGACTAGCGGGGGGCCCCTACAATGAGCAGTTCTTC

d_gene: TRBD2
abundance: many
len: 17
v_gene: TRBV13
j_gene: TRBJ2-5
CDR3aa: CASSSPGLAGYQETQYF
CDR3nt: TGTGCCAGCAGCTCCCCTGGACTAGCGGGATACCAAGAGACCCAGTACTTC

d_gene: NA
abundance: few
len: 13
v_gene: TRBV28
j_gene: TRBJ2-5
CDR3aa: CASSSDTKETQYF
CDR3nt: TGTGCCAGCAGTTCCGACACGAAAGAGACCCAGTACTTC

d_gene: TRBD1
abundance: few
len: 14
v_gene: TRBV19
j_gene: TRBJ1-1
CDR3aa: CASRAGTGPIEAFF
CDR3nt: TGTGCCAGTAGAGCCGGGACAGGGCCAATTGAAGCTTTCTTT

d_gene: TRBD1
abundance: NA
len: 15
v_gene: TRBV6-5
j_gene: TRBJ2-7
CDR3aa: CASSPNVGQAYEQYF
CDR3nt: TGTGCCAGCAGTCCTAACGTCGGACAGGCCTACGAGCAGTACTTC

d_gene: NA
abundance: NA
len: 15
v_gene: TRBV10-2
j_gene: TRBJ2-3
CDR3aa: CASSEVGDSRDTQYF
CDR3nt: TGCGCCAGCAGTGAGGTGGGAGACAGTCGCGATACGCAGTATTTT

d_gene: NA
abundance: NA
len: 14
v_gene: TRBV7-2
j_gene: TRBJ2-2
CDR3aa: CASSPTPFTGELFF
CDR3nt: TGTGCCAGCAGCCCTACTCCTTTCACCGGGGAGCTGTTTTTT

d_gene: TRBD2
abundance: many
len: 14
v_gene: TRBV7-8
j_gene: TRBJ2-5
CDR3aa: CASKERGASETQYF
CDR3nt: TGTGCCAGCAAGGAGCGGGGGGCGTCAGAGACCCAGTACTTC

d_gene: NA
abundance: few
len: 14
v_gene: TRBV7-8
j_gene: TRBJ2-7
CDR3aa: CASSLERSDYEQYF
CDR3nt: TGTGCCAGCAGCTTAGAACGGTCCGACTACGAGCAGTACTTC

d_gene: TRBD1
abundance: many
len: 14
v_gene: TRBV11-3
j_gene: TRBJ1-1
CDR3aa: CASSLDRGQGEAFF
CDR3nt: TGTGCCAGCAGCTTAGACAGGGGGCAGGGTGAAGCTTTCTTT